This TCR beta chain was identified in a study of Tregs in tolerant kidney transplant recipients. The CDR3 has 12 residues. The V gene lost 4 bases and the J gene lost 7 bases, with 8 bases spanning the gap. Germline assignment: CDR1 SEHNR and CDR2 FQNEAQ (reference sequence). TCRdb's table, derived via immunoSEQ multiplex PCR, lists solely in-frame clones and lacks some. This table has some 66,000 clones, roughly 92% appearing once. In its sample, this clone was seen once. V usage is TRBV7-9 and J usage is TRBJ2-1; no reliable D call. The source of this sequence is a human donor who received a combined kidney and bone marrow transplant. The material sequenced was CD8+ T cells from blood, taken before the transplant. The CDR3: CASSWPGNEQFF. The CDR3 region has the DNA TGTGCCAGCAGCTGGCCGGGTAATGAGCAGTTCTTC.